The 2 T cell receptor beta chains below all came from one sample that was sequenced in a study of cytomegalovirus exposure and HLA in healthy donors. Researchers ran the PCR with 60 Vbeta and 13 Jbeta primers. Data came from immunoSEQ multiplex PCR; TCRdb stores just in-frame clones and leaves some out. Among 150,000 to 180,000 clones, over 70% were seen once, and the ten largest hold approximately 2.3%. The sequenced sample consisted of PBMCs. Every receptor here comes from a man aged 30 to 45 in good health and CMV-seronegative.

This clone was counted a single time. CDR3 DNA sequence: TGTGCCAGCAGCTTCAATGAAGGGGTAAAGACCCAGTACTTC. Translation: CASSFNEGVKTQYF. The rearrangement links TRBV5-4 to TRBJ2-5, with D possibly being TRBD1 (5 bases). V was trimmed by 2 bases and J by 6 bases, leaving 14 bases between them. Germline V gene sequence: CDR1 SGHNT, CDR2 YYREEE (reference sequence). The CDR3 consists of 14 residues.

The sample holds a few counts of this clone. V gene TRBV5-1 combines with J gene TRBJ2-5; 8 bases align to TRBD1. CDR3 length equals 15 residues. Germline CDR1 is SGHRS and CDR2 is YFSETQ. V dropped 4 bases and J dropped 1; count of bases not matched to a gene: 6. CDR3 residues: CASSPGTGSQETQYF. CDR3 DNA sequence: TGCGCCAGCAGCCCGGGGACAGGTTCCCAAGAGACCCAGTACTTC.